Listed below are T cell receptor beta chains from one sample, sequenced in a study of blood T cell repertoires in COVID-19. Sequencing was performed with immunoSEQ multiplex PCR; in TCRdb, only in-frame clones are kept and a portion is missing. This sample has about 260,000 clones; about nine tenths occur once, and the top ten carry 1% to 1.5%. Sequencing was performed on PBMCs or T cells enriched from blood (not recorded which). These receptors all come from a woman between 40 and 55 years old with acute COVID-19. Both conserved end residues are trimmed from each CDR3. Fields, in order: J gene, V gene, CDR3 protein.

J: TRBJ2-3
V: TRBV28
CDR3: ASSSGGRVADTQY

J: TRBJ2-5
V: TRBV11-3
CDR3: ASSGASGFQETQY

J: TRBJ2-5
V: TRBV27
CDR3: ASSSQGLRETQY

J: TRBJ2-3
V: TRBV5-6
CDR3: ASSLTTGGRADTQY

J: TRBJ1-6
V: TRBV4-3
CDR3: ASSPGAGSAGNGSPLH

J: TRBJ2-7
V: TRBV11-2
CDR3: ASSPTIGGLSYEQY

J: TRBJ2-1
V: TRBV7-3
CDR3: ASGLAGVGNEQF

J: TRBJ1-2
V: TRBV6-5
CDR3: ATLGGGGYGYT

J: TRBJ2-1
V: TRBV7-2
CDR3: ASSFIAGGLNEQF

J: TRBJ1-4
V: TRBV27
CDR3: ASSLFGTGGRGNEKLF

J: TRBJ2-2
V: TRBV18
CDR3: ASSPVRSGQTNTGELF

J: TRBJ2-2
V: TRBV9
CDR3: ASSVEQGWAGELF

J: TRBJ2-5
V: TRBV15
CDR3: ATSRDLVTRARETQY

J: TRBJ1-2
V: TRBV2
CDR3: ASSLVQGAASGYT

J: TRBJ1-6
V: TRBV5-1
CDR3: ASSAGQGGSPLH

J: TRBJ1-5
V: TRBV9
CDR3: ASSAGTGAGQPQH

J: TRBJ2-7
V: TRBV4-1
CDR3: ASSQDLSWGQQY

J: TRBJ2-1
V: TRBV5-1
CDR3: ASSLLAGESEQF

J: TRBJ2-5
V: TRBV29-1
CDR3: SVTRLGGQETQY

J: TRBJ2-5
V: TRBV24-1
CDR3: ATSGSQSSGETQY

J: TRBJ2-7
V: TRBV5-6
CDR3: ASSLAAISYEQY

J: TRBJ1-1
V: TRBV19
CDR3: ASSIDREQNTEAF

J: TRBJ1-1
V: TRBV25-1
CDR3: ASSAMRGRDSLLGAF

J: TRBJ1-5
V: TRBV10-2
CDR3: ASSESRGGSDNQPQH

J: TRBJ1-1
V: TRBV14
CDR3: ASSQATIGQGGKSEAF

J: TRBJ2-3
V: TRBV6-5
CDR3: ASRGAGTDTQY

J: TRBJ1-4
V: TRBV5-1
CDR3: ASSPDGTGYNEKLF

J: TRBJ2-7
V: TRBV15
CDR3: ATSREGTGEGEQY

J: TRBJ2-7
V: TRBV27
CDR3: ASSLSRGRHEQY

J: TRBJ1-2
V: TRBV27
CDR3: ASSSIITGTDIYGYT

J: TRBJ1-1
V: TRBV12-3/TRBV12-4
CDR3: ASSSQLSTEAF

J: TRBJ2-5
V: TRBV5-1
CDR3: ASSLMGRGETQY

J: TRBJ2-2
V: TRBV27
CDR3: AIGTGVGGELF

J: TRBJ2-3
V: TRBV5-1
CDR3: ASSWGTGGVTDTQY

J: TRBJ1-4
V: TRBV3-1/TRBV3-2
CDR3: ASSQSIEKLF

J: TRBJ2-3
V: TRBV5-4
CDR3: ASSRRASGRSADTQY

J: TRBJ1-6
V: TRBV20-1
CDR3: SASVPPNSPLH

J: TRBJ1-4
V: TRBV27
CDR3: ASSTYSEKLF

J: TRBJ2-7
V: TRBV9
CDR3: ASSAAGTGIDEQY

J: TRBJ2-3
V: TRBV12-3/TRBV12-4
CDR3: ASSRQGSDTQY

J: TRBJ1-1
V: TRBV28
CDR3: ASRIQGTEAF

J: TRBJ2-1
V: TRBV19
CDR3: ASSNLQGPEQF

J: TRBJ2-2
V: TRBV7-6
CDR3: ASSLGTEANTGELF

J: TRBJ2-7
V: TRBV4-1
CDR3: ASSQAGTSSYEQY

J: TRBJ1-6
V: TRBV6-2/TRBV6-3
CDR3: ASSYPRTFYNSPLH